Below, one T cell receptor (beta chain) is given with its context. The antigen is not known. PCR was performed using 60 Vbeta and 13 Jbeta primers. The assay was immunoSEQ multiplex PCR, and TCRdb's table has in-frame clones only and misses some. The sample totals about 74,000 clones. The CDR3 length is 14 residues. Germline V gives CDR1 SGDLS, CDR2 YYNGEE. Trimming pared 4 bases from V and 3 bases from J, leaving 14 bases between. The record originates from a study of cytomegalovirus exposure and HLA in healthy donors. The study, taken as a whole, reports: A later analysis reported that several of the most significant clusters appeared to be linked to common viral pathogens, among them Epstein-Barr virus.

This chain uses TRBV9 with TRBJ2-7; possibly TRBD2 for D (6 bases). This receptor was taken from a female donor in good health and CMV-seropositive. The sample taken for sequencing was PBMCs. The CDR3 DNA is TGTGCCAGCAGCCGTCGGGACTCATTCTACGAGCAGTACTTC. It specifies CASSRRDSFYEQYF.